This TCR beta chain was obtained from a study of T cells in localized non-small cell lung cancer. As to this clone: Its specificity is unknown.

Germline CDR1 is LNHDA and CDR2 is SQIVND (reference sequence). The V and J ends lost 11 bases and 4 bases respectively, with 21 bases between them. The CDR3 covers 15 residues. Study-wide results and caveats: Detection in adjacent lung was observed for a median about 50 of the top 100 tumor clones. Since sequencing was restricted to only one region of the tumor, intratumor heterogeneity remains a possibility. Of the tissues analyzed, uninvolved adjacent lung showed maximal T cell clonality, greater than tumor.

Measured with immunoSEQ multiplex PCR; TCRdb has only the in-frame clones, and not every one. The profile shows about a thousand clones, roughly a third of them singletons. The sample here was normal lung tissue next to the tumor, taken before any cancer treatment. The chain combines TRBV19 with TRBJ2-1; perhaps D is TRBD1 or TRBD2 (5 bases each). The sequence was obtained from a female donor of 60 years or more with stage III squamous cell lung carcinoma. CDR3 protein: CASRRGWGPYNEQFF. CDR3 sequence (DNA): TGTGCCTCTAGGCGCGGGTGGGGACCATACAATGAGCAGTTCTTC.